The 13 T cell receptor beta chains below come from one sample, sequenced in a study of identical twins (dated by TCRdb to about 2016). Library preparation employed 5' RACE. The instrument was an Illumina HiSeq 2000. The public reads were reprocessed in TCRdb via fastp at Q25 and MiXCR, keeping in-frame beta chains. Merged by CDR3 protein, the rows form single entries marked with the most common genes and DNA. In this sample the table shows fewer than 650,000 distinct CDR3 sequences, around 9.6% of which occur a single time. More than 2.5% of the sample rests with the top ten. The sample was also reused in another study, on yellow fever vaccine responses in identical twins.

Sequencing input: PBMCs. Receptors were obtained from a woman under 30 in good health.

This clonotype appeared many times. The V call is TRBV20-1, the J call TRBJ2-3; D is possibly TRBD1 (6 bases). The CDR3 consists of 16 residues. CDR1 DFQATT and CDR2 SNEGSKA come from the germline V gene (reference sequence). V dropped 0 bases and J dropped 2 bases, with 15 bases sitting between them. The CDR3 nucleotides read TGCAGTGCTAGAGATTACCTCCGGGACAACACAGATACGCAGTATTTT. The encoded protein is CSARDYLRDNTDTQYF.

The chain carries TRBV5-1 and TRBJ2-2, with 9 nucleotides matching TRBD1. CDR3 length equals 17 residues. Germline V gene data show CDR1 as SGHRS and CDR2 as YFSETQ. J gave up 1 base and V 0 bases, and 4 bases lay outside the gene matches. The chain's CDR3 is CASSLEGQGRNTGELFF. CDR3 in DNA: TGCGCCAGCAGCTTGGAGGGACAGGGAAGGAACACCGGGGAGCTGTTTTTT.

The genes are TRBV19 and TRBJ2-1; a weak D match, TRBD2 (6 bases). This CDR3 is 16 amino acids long. Germline V gives CDR1 LNHDA, CDR2 SQIVND (reference sequence). The ends were cut back, 3 bases at V and 1 base at J, with 13 bases in the middle. The CDR3 DNA is TGTGCCAGTAGTATCGGCCCGGCGGGATCCTACAATGAGCAGTTCTTC. Translating gives CASSIGPAGSYNEQFF.

In this sample, this clonotype turned up a few times. The chain uses TRBV12-3 or TRBV12-4 and TRBJ2-5, with D possibly called TRBD1 or TRBD2 (6 bases each). The CDR3 consists of 14 residues. With 5 bases removed from V and 9 bases from J, the gap between germline ends came to 19 bases. CDR3 loop: CASSPSSDGGSQYF. The CDR3 DNA reads as TGTGCCAGCAGTCCCAGTAGCGACGGGGGCTCCCAGTACTTC.

This clonotype was recorded at least ten times. The chain combines TRBV5-1 with TRBJ1-2, with 7 positions matching TRBD1. Germline values: CDR1 SGHRS, CDR2 YFSETQ. The V and J ends lost 0 bases and 8 bases, in that order; junction bases with no gene match: 7. This CDR3 is 14 amino acids long. CDR3 sequence reads: CASSLDATGSGYTF. The CDR3 nucleotides are TGCGCCAGCAGCTTGGACGCGACAGGGTCCGGCTACACCTTC.

This clonotype was counted between two and nine times. V is TRBV12-3 or TRBV12-4 and J is TRBJ2-2; D call uncertain. This CDR3 contains 13 residues. Trimming left V 2 bases short and J 8 bases short, with 9 bases between. The CDR3 coding sequence is TGTGCCAGCAGTTTAACGAACTCGGGGGAGCTGTTTTTT. Protein: CASSLTNSGELFF.

The CDR3 DNA reads as TGTGCCAGCAGCCGTCGGGGGGGAGTCGCCTACGAGCAGTACTTC. Translation gives CASSRRGGVAYEQYF. V usage is TRBV5-4 and J usage is TRBJ2-7, with 8 bases identical to TRBD2. V lost 4 bases and J lost 2; bases outside the gene matches: 8. This CDR3 region has 15 residues. Germline lookup yields CDR1 SGHNT and CDR2 YYREEE (reference sequence).

This rearrangement joins TRBV6-1 to TRBJ1-6, with D maybe TRBD1 (6 bases). The ends were cut back, 6 bases at V and 5 bases at J, with 17 bases in the middle. Germline loops: CDR1 MNHNS, CDR2 SASEGT. This CDR3 spans 16 amino acids. This CDR3 reads CASSRGWTADNSPLHF. The CDR3 DNA reads as TGTGCCAGCAGCCGCGGGTGGACAGCCGATAATTCACCCCTCCACTTT.

This clonotype was recorded many times. The gene calls are TRBV5-1 and TRBJ1-1, with D hard to call. The CDR3 runs to 14 residues. The V end lost 1 base, the J end lost 6 bases, and 13 bases lay between the germline ends. Germline V gene lookup returns CDR1 SGHRS and CDR2 YFSETQ. CDR3 sequence: CASSLLRQNPEAFF. The CDR3 DNA is TGCGCCAGCAGCTTGCTGCGACAAAACCCTGAAGCTTTCTTT.

The chain recombines TRBV20-1 with TRBJ2-3; 7 nucleotides line up with TRBD2. Germline CDR1 is DFQATT and CDR2 is SNEGSKA (reference sequence). V lost 0 bases, J lost 3 bases, and 9 bases stayed unmatched. This CDR3 has 16 residues. CDR3 amino acids: CSARDLAGLLTDTQYF. CDR3 DNA: TGCAGTGCTAGAGATCTTGCGGGACTATTAACAGATACGCAGTATTTT.

This clonotype was found a few times. The rearrangement uses TRBV20-1 and TRBJ2-7; D is undetermined. The CDR3 is 13 amino acids. The V gene lost 2 bases and the J gene lost 1 base, with 9 bases spanning the gap. Germline CDR1 reads DFQATT; CDR2 reads SNEGSKA (reference sequence). CDR3 protein: CSARSGGSYEQYF. CDR3 in DNA: TGCAGTGCTAGAAGTGGCGGATCCTACGAGCAGTACTTC.

This clonotype has a handful of counts. This chain links TRBV7-3 with TRBJ2-1; 11 nucleotides line up with TRBD1. The germline V gene encodes CDR1 SGHTA and CDR2 FQGTGA. The CDR3 is 14 residues long. Trimming took 5 bases from V and 11 from J; bases not matched to a gene: 8. The CDR3 loop is CASSPAGTGGKQFF. CDR3 in DNA: TGTGCCAGCAGCCCCGCCGGGACAGGGGGTAAGCAGTTCTTC. Using reference TRBV7-3 and TRBJ2-1 for the parts outside the CDR3, the full variable domain is GAGVSQTPSNKVTEKGKYVELRCDPISGHTALYWYRQSLGQGPEFLIYFQGTGAADDSGLPNDRFFAVRPEGSVSTLKIQRTERGDSAVYLCASSPAGTGGKQFFGPGTRLTVL.

DNA for the CDR3: TGTGCCAGCAGCAGGGACATAACTACGAACACTGAAGCTTTCTTT. Its protein product is CASSRDITTNTEAFF. The chain combines TRBV7-2 with TRBJ1-1, with TRBD1 as a possible D gene (6 bases). Trimming removed 5 bases from V and 1 base from J, with 14 bases in between. This CDR3 region has 15 residues. CDR1 is SGHTA, CDR2 FQGNSA, per germline.